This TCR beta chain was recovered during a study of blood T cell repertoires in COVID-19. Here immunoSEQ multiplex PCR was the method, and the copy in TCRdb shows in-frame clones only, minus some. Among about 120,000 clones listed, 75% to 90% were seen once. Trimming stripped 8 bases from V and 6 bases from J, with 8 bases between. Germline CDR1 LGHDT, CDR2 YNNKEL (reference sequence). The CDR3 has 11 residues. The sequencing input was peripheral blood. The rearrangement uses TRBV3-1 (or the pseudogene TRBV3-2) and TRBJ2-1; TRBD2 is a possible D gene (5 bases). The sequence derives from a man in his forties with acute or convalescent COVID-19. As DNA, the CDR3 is TGTGCCAGCTCGGGGAGCAATGAGCAGTTCTTC. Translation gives CASSGSNEQFF.